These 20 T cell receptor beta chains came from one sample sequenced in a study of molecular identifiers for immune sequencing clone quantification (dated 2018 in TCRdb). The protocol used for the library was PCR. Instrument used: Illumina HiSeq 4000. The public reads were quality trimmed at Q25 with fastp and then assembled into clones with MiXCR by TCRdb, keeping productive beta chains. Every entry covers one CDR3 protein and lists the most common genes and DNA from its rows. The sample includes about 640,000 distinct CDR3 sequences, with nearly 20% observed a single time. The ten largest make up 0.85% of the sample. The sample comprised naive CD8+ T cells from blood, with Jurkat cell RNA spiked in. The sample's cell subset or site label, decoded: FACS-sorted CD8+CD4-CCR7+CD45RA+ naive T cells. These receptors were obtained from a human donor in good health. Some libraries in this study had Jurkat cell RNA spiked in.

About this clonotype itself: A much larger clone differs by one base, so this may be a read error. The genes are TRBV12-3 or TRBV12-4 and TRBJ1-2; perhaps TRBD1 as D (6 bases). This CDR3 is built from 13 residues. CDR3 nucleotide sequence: TGTGCCGGCAGTTTAGGGGGGATATATGGCTACACCTTC. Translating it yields CAGSLGGIYGYTF.

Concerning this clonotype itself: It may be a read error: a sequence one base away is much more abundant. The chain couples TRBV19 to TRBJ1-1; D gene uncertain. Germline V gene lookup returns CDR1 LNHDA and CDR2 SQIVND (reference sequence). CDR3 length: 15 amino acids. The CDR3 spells CASNPMGRANTEASF. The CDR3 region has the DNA TGTGCCAGTAACCCGATGGGTCGGGCGAACACTGAAGCTTCCTTT. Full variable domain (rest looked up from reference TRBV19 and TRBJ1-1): DGGITQSPKYLFRKEGQNVTLSCEQNLNHDAMYWYRQDPGQGLRLIYYSQIVNDFQKGDIAEGYSVSREKKESFPLTVTSAQKNPTAFYLCASNPMGRANTEASFGQGTRLTVV.

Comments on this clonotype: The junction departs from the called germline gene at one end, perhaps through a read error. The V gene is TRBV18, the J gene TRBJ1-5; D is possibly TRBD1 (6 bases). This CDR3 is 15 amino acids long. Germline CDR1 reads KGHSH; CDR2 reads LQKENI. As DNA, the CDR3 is TGTGCCGGCTCACCATTAGGGGGGGCCGGTCAGCCCCAGCATTTT. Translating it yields CAGSPLGGAGQPQHF.

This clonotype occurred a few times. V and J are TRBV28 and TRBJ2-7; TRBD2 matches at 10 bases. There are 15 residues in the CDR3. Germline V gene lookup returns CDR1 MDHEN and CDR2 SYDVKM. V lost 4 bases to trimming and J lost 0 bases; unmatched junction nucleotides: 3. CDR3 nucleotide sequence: TGTGCCAGCAGTTCACTAGCGGGGATCTCCTACGAGCAGTACTTC. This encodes CASSSLAGISYEQYF.

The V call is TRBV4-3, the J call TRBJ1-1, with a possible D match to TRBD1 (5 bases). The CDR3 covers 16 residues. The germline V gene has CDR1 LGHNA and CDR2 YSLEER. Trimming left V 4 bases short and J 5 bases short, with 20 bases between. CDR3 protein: CASSPGPGPKGTEAFF. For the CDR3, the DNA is TGCGCCAGCAGCCCTGGGCCGGGACCTAAGGGAACTGAAGCTTTCTTT.

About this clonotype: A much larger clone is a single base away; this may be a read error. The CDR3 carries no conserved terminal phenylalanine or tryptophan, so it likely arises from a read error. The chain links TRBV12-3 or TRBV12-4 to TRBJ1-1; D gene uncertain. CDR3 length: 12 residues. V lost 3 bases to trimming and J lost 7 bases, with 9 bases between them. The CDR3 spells CASSLKRDEAFS. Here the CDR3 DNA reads TGTGCCAGCAGTTTGAAAAGAGATGAAGCTTTCTCT.

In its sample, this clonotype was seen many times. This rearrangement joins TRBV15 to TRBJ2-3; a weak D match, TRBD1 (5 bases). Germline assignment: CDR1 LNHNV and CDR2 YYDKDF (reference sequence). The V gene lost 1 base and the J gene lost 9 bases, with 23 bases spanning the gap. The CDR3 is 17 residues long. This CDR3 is CATSRVARGAVSVTQYF. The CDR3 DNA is TGTGCCACCAGCAGAGTCGCTAGGGGCGCGGTATCTGTGACGCAGTATTTT.

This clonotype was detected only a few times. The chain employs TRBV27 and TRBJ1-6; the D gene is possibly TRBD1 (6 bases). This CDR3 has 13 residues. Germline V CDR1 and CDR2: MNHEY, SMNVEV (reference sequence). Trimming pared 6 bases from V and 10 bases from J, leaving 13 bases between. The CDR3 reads CASSEDRRSPLHF. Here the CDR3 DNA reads TGTGCCAGCAGCGAAGACAGGAGGTCACCCCTCCACTTT.

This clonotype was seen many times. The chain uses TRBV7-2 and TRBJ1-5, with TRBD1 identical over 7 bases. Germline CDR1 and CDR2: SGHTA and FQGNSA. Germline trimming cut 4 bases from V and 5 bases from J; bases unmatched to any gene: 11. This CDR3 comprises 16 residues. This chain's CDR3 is CASSSIPQGVDQPQHF. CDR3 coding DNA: TGTGCCAGCAGCTCCATCCCTCAGGGGGTAGATCAGCCCCAGCATTTT. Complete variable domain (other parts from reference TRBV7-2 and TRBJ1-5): GAGVSQSPSNKVTEKGKDVELRCDPISGHTALYWYRQSLGQGLEFLIYFQGNSAPDKSGLPSDRFSAERTGGSVSTLTIQRTQQEDSAVYLCASSSIPQGVDQPQHFGDGTRLSIL.

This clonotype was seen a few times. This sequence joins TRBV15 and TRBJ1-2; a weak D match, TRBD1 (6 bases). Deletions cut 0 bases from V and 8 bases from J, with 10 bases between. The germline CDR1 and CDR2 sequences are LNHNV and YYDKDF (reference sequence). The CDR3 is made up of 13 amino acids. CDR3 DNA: TGTGCCACCAGCAGAGATGAGGGGGACGGCTACACCTTC. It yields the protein CATSRDEGDGYTF.

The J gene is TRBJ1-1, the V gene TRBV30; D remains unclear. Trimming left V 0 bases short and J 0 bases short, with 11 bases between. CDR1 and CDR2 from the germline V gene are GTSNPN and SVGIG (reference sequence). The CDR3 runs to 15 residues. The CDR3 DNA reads TGTGCCTGGAGTGTGGGGTCAGGAATGAACACTGAAGCTTTCTTT. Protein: CAWSVGSGMNTEAFF.

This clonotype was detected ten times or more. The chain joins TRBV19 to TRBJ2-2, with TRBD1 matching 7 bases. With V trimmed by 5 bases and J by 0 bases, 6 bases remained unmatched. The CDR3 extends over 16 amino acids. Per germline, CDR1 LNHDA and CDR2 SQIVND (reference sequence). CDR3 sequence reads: CASSYRTGSNTGELFF. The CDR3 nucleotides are TGTGCCAGTAGTTACAGGACAGGTTCGAACACCGGGGAGCTGTTTTTT.

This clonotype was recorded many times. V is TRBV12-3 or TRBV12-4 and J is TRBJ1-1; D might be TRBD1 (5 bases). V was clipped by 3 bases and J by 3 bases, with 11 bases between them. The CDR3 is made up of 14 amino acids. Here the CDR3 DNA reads TGTGCCAGCAGTTTGTGGGGCCGGGACACTGAAGCTTTCTTT. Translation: CASSLWGRDTEAFF.

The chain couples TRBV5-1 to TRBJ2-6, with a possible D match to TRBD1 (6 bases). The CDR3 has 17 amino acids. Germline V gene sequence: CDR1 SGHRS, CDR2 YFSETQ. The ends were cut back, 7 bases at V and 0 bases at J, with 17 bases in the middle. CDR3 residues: CASGGAQTGSGANVLTF. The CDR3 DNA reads TGCGCCAGCGGCGGCGCTCAGACAGGCTCTGGGGCCAACGTCCTGACTTTC.

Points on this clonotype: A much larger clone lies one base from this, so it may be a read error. CDR3 DNA sequence: TGTGCCAGTAGTATACAGGGGGCTCGCAATCAGCCCCAGTATTTT. This gives the protein CASSIQGARNQPQYF. The chain couples TRBV19 to TRBJ1-5; 8 bases fit TRBD1. The J call may not be correct, given that the DNA end is closer to TRBJ2-3. Germline lookup yields CDR1 LNHDA and CDR2 SQIVND (reference sequence). This CDR3 comprises 15 residues.

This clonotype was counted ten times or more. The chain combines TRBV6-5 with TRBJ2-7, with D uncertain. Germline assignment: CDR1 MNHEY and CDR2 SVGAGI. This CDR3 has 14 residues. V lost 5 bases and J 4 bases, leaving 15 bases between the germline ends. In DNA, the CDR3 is TGTGCCAGCAGTCTCCTTGGAGAGGTGTACGAGCAGTACTTC. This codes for CASSLLGEVYEQYF.

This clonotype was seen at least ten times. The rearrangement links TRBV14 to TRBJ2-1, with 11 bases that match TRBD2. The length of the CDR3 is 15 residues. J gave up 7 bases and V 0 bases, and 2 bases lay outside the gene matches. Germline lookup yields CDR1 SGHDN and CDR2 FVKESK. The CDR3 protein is CASSQELAGVNEQFF. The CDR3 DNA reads TGTGCCAGCAGCCAAGAACTAGCGGGAGTAAATGAGCAGTTCTTC.

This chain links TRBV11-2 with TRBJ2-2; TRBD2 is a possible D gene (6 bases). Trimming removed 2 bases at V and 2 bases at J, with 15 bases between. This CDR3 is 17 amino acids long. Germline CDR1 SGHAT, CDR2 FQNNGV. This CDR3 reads CASSLSPGLDNTGELFF. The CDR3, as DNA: TGTGCCAGCAGCTTATCCCCGGGACTGGACAACACCGGGGAGCTGTTTTTT.

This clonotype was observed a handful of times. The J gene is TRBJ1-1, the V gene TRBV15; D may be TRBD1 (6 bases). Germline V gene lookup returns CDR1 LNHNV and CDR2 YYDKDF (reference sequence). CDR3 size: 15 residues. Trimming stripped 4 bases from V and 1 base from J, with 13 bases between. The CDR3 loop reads CATSTTTGWNTEAFF. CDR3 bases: TGTGCCACCAGCACCACGACAGGCTGGAACACTGAAGCTTTCTTT.

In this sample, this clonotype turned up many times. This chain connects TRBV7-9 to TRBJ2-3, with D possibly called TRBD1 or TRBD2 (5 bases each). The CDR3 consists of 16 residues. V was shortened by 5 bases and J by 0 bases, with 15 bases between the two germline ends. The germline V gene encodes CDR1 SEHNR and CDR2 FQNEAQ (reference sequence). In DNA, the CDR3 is TGTGCCAGCAGCCTGGGACCAAGATATAGCACAGATACGCAGTATTTT. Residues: CASSLGPRYSTDTQYF.